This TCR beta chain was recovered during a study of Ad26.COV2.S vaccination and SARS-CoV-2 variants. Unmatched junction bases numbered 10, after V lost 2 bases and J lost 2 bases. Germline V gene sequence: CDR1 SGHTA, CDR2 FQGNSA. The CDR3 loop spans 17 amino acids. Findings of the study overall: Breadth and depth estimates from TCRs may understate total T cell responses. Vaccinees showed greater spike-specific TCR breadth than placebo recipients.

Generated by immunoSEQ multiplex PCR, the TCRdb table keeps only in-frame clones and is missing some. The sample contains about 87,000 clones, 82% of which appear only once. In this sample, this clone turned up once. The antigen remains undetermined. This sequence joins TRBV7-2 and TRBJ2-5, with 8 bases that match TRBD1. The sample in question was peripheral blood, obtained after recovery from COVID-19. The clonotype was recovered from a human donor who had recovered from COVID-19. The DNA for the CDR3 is TGTGCCAGCAGCTTATCTGCGTTGGACAGGGTACAAGAGACCCAGTACTTC. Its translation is CASSLSALDRVQETQYF.